The following is a T cell receptor (beta chain) sequence with its context. Produced via immunoSEQ multiplex PCR; TCRdb's table is partial and in-frame only. The sample yields approximately 110,000 clones, 85% to 90% seen once. The germline V gene has CDR1 SNHLY and CDR2 FYNNEI. This CDR3 has 14 amino acids. Unmatched junction bases numbered 7, after V lost 6 bases and J lost 10 bases. This entry belongs to a study of T cell responses to AZD1222 COVID-19 vaccine. The V call is TRBV2, the J call TRBJ2-1; TRBD1 aligns across 12 bases. The input for sequencing was peripheral blood, taken on day 0 of AZD1222 vaccination. The receptor's source is an adult in good health. DNA for the CDR3: TGTGCCAGCAGGCCGGGACAGGGGGCATGGGAGCAGTTCTTC. Amino acid sequence: CASRPGQGAWEQFF.